Listed here are 22 T cell receptor beta chains from one sample, sequenced in a study of spatial heterogeneity in lung cancer. MiXCR was run by TCRdb on the 5' RACE reads, yielding one entry per CDR3 protein. The table records about 47,000 distinct CDR3 sequences, 12% of them present only once. Time point of the sample: sample taken at primary tumor resection. The study sequenced unsorted whole RNA from tumor, nontumor lung or frozen PBMC. This sample comprised PBMCs, obtained at surgery. All receptors derive from a female donor with early-stage non-small cell lung cancer.

This clonotype was recorded a few times. This chain joins TRBV20-1 and TRBJ2-3, with 9 bases identical to TRBD2. CDR1 is DFQATT and CDR2 is SNEGSKA in the germline V gene (reference sequence). The CDR3 has 14 amino acids. CDR3 in amino acids: CRPGLAGGTDTQYF. In DNA, the CDR3 is TGCAGGCCGGGACTAGCTGGTGGCACAGATACGCAGTATTTT.

This clonotype came up many times. The rearrangement links TRBV7-8 to TRBJ2-7; no definite D call. The CDR3 is 12 residues long. The germline CDR1 and CDR2 sequences are SGHVS and FQNEAQ. V lost 4 bases to trimming and J lost 3 bases, with 7 bases between them. CDR3 protein: CASSSGFYEQYF. CDR3 sequence (DNA): TGTGCCAGCAGCTCTGGCTTCTACGAGCAGTACTTC.

V usage is TRBV5-1 and J usage is TRBJ2-3, with 10 bases lining up with TRBD2. This CDR3 has 15 amino acids. V shed 0 bases and J 6 bases; nucleotides not matched to a gene: 4. Germline V gives CDR1 SGHRS, CDR2 YFSETQ. Here the CDR3 reads CASSLEVAGGDTQYF. The CDR3 nucleotides read TGCGCCAGCAGCTTGGAAGTAGCGGGGGGCGATACGCAGTATTTT.

This clonotype turned up a few times. This rearrangement joins TRBV29-1 to TRBJ2-3; 9 positions match TRBD1. V lost 3 bases, J lost 6 bases, and 19 bases stayed unmatched. Germline assignment: CDR1 SQVTM and CDR2 ANQGSEA. CDR3 length: 18 amino acids. The CDR3 nucleotides read TGCAGCGTTGATGATTGGACAGGGGATAACCCCGGTACTGATACGCAGTATTTT. This translates into CSVDDWTGDNPGTDTQYF.

The V call is TRBV11-3, the J call TRBJ1-3; 7 positions match TRBD1. This CDR3 region has 18 residues. The J segment lost 2 bases and the V segment lost 6 bases, leaving 16 bases of the junction unmatched. Germline assignment: CDR1 SGHNT and CDR2 YENEEA. The CDR3: CASRQWSQTGVPGNTIYF. Written as DNA, the CDR3 is TGTGCCAGCAGACAATGGTCCCAAACAGGGGTTCCTGGAAACACCATATATTTT.

This clonotype came up a few times. V is TRBV12-3 or TRBV12-4 and J is TRBJ2-2; D is uncertain. This CDR3 contains 10 residues. V was clipped by 5 bases and J by 12 bases, with 7 bases between them. The CDR3 sequence: CASSLRQLFF. Written as DNA, the CDR3 is TGTGCCAGCAGTCTTAGACAGCTGTTTTTT.

The J gene is TRBJ2-7, the V gene TRBV4-1, with D perhaps TRBD1 (6 bases). Germline V CDR1 and CDR2: MGHRA, YSYEKL. There are 13 residues in the CDR3. Trimming pared 4 bases from V and 4 bases from J, leaving 11 bases between. The CDR3 DNA sequence: TGCGCCAGCAGCCCAGGCAGGGGTTACGAGCAGTACTTC. Amino acid sequence: CASSPGRGYEQYF.

This clonotype was counted only a few times. This chain uses TRBV5-1 with TRBJ2-7; TRBD2 matches at 9 bases. The CDR3 spans 15 residues. Germline V gives CDR1 SGHRS, CDR2 YFSETQ. The V gene end was trimmed by 0 bases and the J gene end by 2 bases; junction bases not matched to a gene: 3. CDR3 amino acids: CASSLGLAVTYEQYF. CDR3 DNA: TGCGCCAGCAGCTTGGGACTAGCGGTTACCTACGAGCAGTACTTC.

By sample fraction, this clonotype is large. The gene calls are TRBV19 and TRBJ1-5; 7 bases agree with TRBD1. This CDR3 region has 14 residues. Losses at the gene ends were 4 bases for V and 2 bases for J; bases not matched to a gene: 2. The germline V gene has CDR1 LNHDA and CDR2 SQIVND (reference sequence). CDR3 sequence (DNA): TGTGCCAGTAGTAGCACAGGGGGCAATCAGCCCCAGCATTTT. Translated, it gives CASSSTGGNQPQHF.

A note on this clonotype: The germline gene is not matched at one end of the junction; a read error may be the cause. The chain uses TRBV6-5 and TRBJ1-2; 10 positions agree with TRBD1. This CDR3 region has 16 residues. Germline V gene lookup returns CDR1 MNHEY and CDR2 SVGAGI. The CDR3 region has the DNA TGTGCCAGCAGTTCCCTCCGGGACAGGGGAACCTATGGCGACACCTTC. Translating it yields CASSSLRDRGTYGDTF.

Written as DNA, the CDR3 is TGTGCCAGCAGCCAAGATAGGGTACCCGGAAACACCATATATTTT. Translated: CASSQDRVPGNTIYF. The V and J genes are TRBV3-1 and TRBJ1-3; D not certain. The germline CDR1 and CDR2 sequences are LGHDT and YNNKEL (reference sequence). V gave up 0 bases and J gave up 4 bases, with 10 bases separating them. This CDR3 spans 15 amino acids.

Ten or more counts support this clonotype. V and J are TRBV28 and TRBJ1-4, with 7 bases that match TRBD1. Germline lookup yields CDR1 MDHEN and CDR2 SYDVKM. The CDR3 totals 13 residues. Losses at the gene ends were 6 bases for V and 5 bases for J; bases not matched to a gene: 3. The CDR3 protein is CASSRQGNEKLFF. The CDR3 DNA reads TGTGCCAGCAGCAGACAGGGAAATGAAAAACTGTTTTTT.

V is TRBV28 and J is TRBJ2-6; no definite D call. The CDR3 consists of 16 residues. Germline-derived CDR1 and CDR2 are MDHEN and SYDVKM. V was shortened by 3 bases and J by 0 bases, with 9 bases between the two germline ends. The CDR3 DNA sequence: TGTGCCAGCAGTTTCCCCCGAAACTCTGGGGCCAACGTCCTGACTTTC. It encodes CASSFPRNSGANVLTF. Drawing the rest from reference TRBV28 and TRBJ2-6, the complete variable domain is DVKVTQSSRYLVKRTGEKVFLECVQDMDHENMFWYRQDPGLGLRLIYFSYDVKMKEKGDIPEGYSVSREKKERFSLILESASTNQTSMYLCASSFPRNSGANVLTFGAGSRLTVL.

In this sample, this clonotype turned up a few times. This sequence joins TRBV20-1 and TRBJ1-2, with TRBD1 matching 7 bases. The CDR3 is 14 residues long. The V and J ends lost 6 bases and 2 bases, in that order; junction bases with no gene match: 9. Germline CDR1 is DFQATT and CDR2 is SNEGSKA (reference sequence). CDR3 DNA: TGCAGTGCCACCAGTGGGGACAGAAACTATGGCTACACCTTC. It is translated as CSATSGDRNYGYTF.

The V and J genes are TRBV12-3 or TRBV12-4 and TRBJ2-2; tentatively, D is TRBD1 or TRBD2 (5 bases each). The CDR3 totals 15 residues. V gave up 2 bases and J gave up 3 bases, with 10 bases separating them. Written as DNA, the CDR3 is TGTGCCAGCAGTTTATTGGGACCCTACACCGGGGAGCTGTTTTTT. The encoded protein is CASSLLGPYTGELFF.

This clonotype has a count of ten or more. This rearrangement joins TRBV19 to TRBJ1-1; D is ambiguous. V lost 2 bases and J lost 4, with 8 bases in between. The CDR3 sequence is 13 residues long. Per the germline V gene, CDR1 is LNHDA and CDR2 is SQIVND (reference sequence). The CDR3 here is CASSIIKGTEAFF. The CDR3 coding sequence is TGTGCCAGTAGTATAATCAAAGGCACTGAAGCTTTCTTT.

This chain connects TRBV5-1 to TRBJ2-2, with no clear D. V gave up 4 bases and J gave up 4 bases, with 11 bases separating them. CDR3 length: 14 residues. Per the germline V gene, CDR1 is SGHRS and CDR2 is YFSETQ. The CDR3 spells CASSPDAGTGELFF. The CDR3 DNA sequence: TGCGCCAGCAGCCCCGACGCAGGCACCGGGGAGCTGTTTTTT.

In this sample, this clonotype turned up a few times. The rearrangement joins TRBV12-3 or TRBV12-4 to TRBJ1-5, with D hard to call. The CDR3 contains 14 residues. V was cut by 7 bases and J by 4 bases, with 14 bases left in between. The CDR3 DNA follows: TGTGCCAGCACCCCCCCTGAAGTAAATCAGCCCCAGCATTTT. It encodes CASTPPEVNQPQHF.

There are a few counts of this clonotype. The chain uses TRBV14 and TRBJ2-7; possibly TRBD2 for D (5 bases). Germline V gives CDR1 SGHDN, CDR2 FVKESK. The CDR3 consists of 14 residues. V lost 1 base and J 8 bases, leaving 15 bases between the germline ends. CDR3 amino acids: CASSQGLGWTQQYF. The CDR3 nucleotides read TGTGCCAGCAGCCAAGGGTTAGGGTGGACTCAGCAGTACTTC. The full variable domain, rest sourced from reference TRBV14 and TRBJ2-7, is EAGVTQFPSHSVIEKGQTVTLRCDPISGHDNLYWYRRVMGKEIKFLLHFVKESKQDESGMPNNRFLAERTGGTYSTLKVQPAELEDSGVYFCASSQGLGWTQQYFGPGTRLTVT.

At least ten counts were recorded for this clonotype. The J gene is TRBJ2-7, the V gene TRBV24-1; D may match TRBD1 or TRBD2 (6 bases each). This CDR3 comprises 16 residues. Germline V lookup: CDR1 KGHDR, CDR2 SFDVKD. Trimming cost V 9 bases and J 0 bases, with 20 bases left between them. CDR3 region: CATHDGGSGGSYEQYF. DNA for the CDR3: TGTGCCACCCACGACGGGGGCTCCGGGGGCTCCTACGAGCAGTACTTC.

The chain links TRBV5-1 to TRBJ2-2; 7 nucleotides align to TRBD1. CDR3 length equals 16 residues. V shed 2 bases and J 0 bases; nucleotides not matched to a gene: 4. Germline V gene data show CDR1 as SGHRS and CDR2 as YFSETQ. Here the CDR3 DNA reads TGCGCCAGCAGCTTTATAGGGACAGCGAACACCGGGGAGCTGTTTTTT. The encoded protein is CASSFIGTANTGELFF. The entire variable domain, with the rest obtained from reference TRBV5-1 and TRBJ2-2, is as follows: KAGVTQTPRYLIKTRGQQVTLSCSPISGHRSVSWYQQTPGQGLQFLFEYFSETQRNKGNFPGRFSGRQFSNSRSEMNVSTLELGDSALYLCASSFIGTANTGELFFGEGSRLTVL.

As for this clonotype: One end of the junction is discordant with germline, which a read error may explain. This chain links TRBV5-1 with TRBJ1-6; possibly TRBD1 for D (6 bases). CDR1 and CDR2 (germline): SGHRS, YFSETQ. There are 15 residues in the CDR3. The DNA of the CDR3 is TGCGCCAGCAGCTTGGTCGCAGGGGCGGGTTCACCCCTCAACTTT. This gives the protein CASSLVAGAGSPLNF.